The 26 T cell receptor beta chains below come from one sample, sequenced in a study of T cells in localized non-small cell lung cancer (dated by TCRdb to the early 2020s). Library prep was done by the immunoSEQ multiplex PCR assay. TCRdb stores this immuneACCESS table with in-frame sequences only. Part of the clones is absent; in the studies checked, under half of the shortfall reflects unresolved V genes, and no reason is known for the rest. The sample records 59,000 or so clones, approximately 90% of which are singletons. The top ten constitute 20% of the sample. The sample was peripheral blood, taken before any cancer treatment. These receptor sequences come from a man aged 40 to 70 with stage I lung adenocarcinoma.

This clone has only one observation. The chain joins TRBV6-5 to TRBJ1-6; D gene uncertain. Per germline, CDR1 MNHEY and CDR2 SVGAGI. V dropped 10 bases and J dropped 9 bases, with 13 bases sitting between them. The CDR3 length is 12 residues. DNA for the CDR3: TGTGCCACCAGGACCCGGGGTTCACCCCTCCACTTT. It is translated as CATRTRGSPLHF.

Only one count was recorded for this clone. The CDR3 sequence is CASSWGPGTNQPQHF. Written as DNA, the CDR3 is TGTGCCAGCAGCTGGGGACCGGGCACAAATCAGCCCCAGCATTTT. This sequence joins TRBV11-2 and TRBJ1-5, with D maybe TRBD1 (5 bases). V shed 4 bases and J shed 4 bases, with 14 bases lying between them. The CDR3 loop spans 15 amino acids. Per germline, CDR1 SGHAT and CDR2 FQNNGV.

The gene calls are TRBV27 and TRBJ2-1, with 11 bases lining up with TRBD2. Trimming took 5 bases from V and 9 from J; bases not matched to a gene: 6. Germline CDR1 and CDR2: MNHEY and SMNVEV (reference sequence). The CDR3 has 14 amino acids. CDR3 DNA: TGTGCCAGCAGTGTTTTGACTAGCGGGATTGAGCAGTTCTTC. Protein: CASSVLTSGIEQFF.

J is TRBJ2-1 and V is TRBV2; D might be TRBD2 (6 bases). V was pared by 2 bases and J by 7 bases, with 15 bases between. The germline gives CDR1 SNHLY, CDR2 FYNNEI. This CDR3 has 15 residues. Here the CDR3 DNA reads TGTGCCAGCAGTGAAACGTCTAGCGAGCGAAATGAGCAGTTCTTC. As protein: CASSETSSERNEQFF.

This clone was found once. This rearrangement joins TRBV28 to TRBJ1-1; 8 bases align to TRBD1. After removal of 8 bases from V and 5 bases from J, the junction contained 10 bases not matched to a gene. CDR3 size: 14 residues. The germline V gene has CDR1 MDHEN and CDR2 SYDVKM. This CDR3 reads CASGPQGVGTEAFF. CDR3 nucleotide sequence: TGTGCCAGCGGACCACAGGGGGTAGGGACTGAAGCTTTCTTT.

This chain connects TRBV9 to TRBJ2-7, with 12 positions matching TRBD1. V shed 4 bases and J 5 bases; nucleotides not matched to a gene: 4. The CDR3 runs 14 residues. Germline V gives CDR1 SGDLS, CDR2 YYNGEE. The CDR3 loop reads CASSPGTGGDEQYF. The CDR3, as DNA: TGTGCCAGCAGCCCGGGGACAGGGGGCGACGAGCAGTACTTC.

This rearrangement joins TRBV29-1 to TRBJ2-1; D may correspond to TRBD1 or TRBD2 (5 bases each). This CDR3 comprises 14 residues. CDR1 and CDR2 (germline): SQVTM, ANQGSEA. Trimming removed 3 bases at V and 2 bases at J, with 11 bases between. The CDR3 DNA reads TGCAGCGTTGAGACGGAGGACACCTACAATGAGCAGTTCTTC. Its protein product is CSVETEDTYNEQFF.

The chain couples TRBV28 to TRBJ1-2, with 10 bases lining up with TRBD1. CDR3 length equals 16 residues. Looked up from germline, CDR1 is MDHEN and CDR2 is SYDVKM. V lost 1 base to trimming and J lost 6 bases; unmatched junction nucleotides: 8. CDR3 coding DNA: TGTGCCAGCAGTTTATCAGGGACAGGGGCGAGGGATGGCTACACCTTC. Translating gives CASSLSGTGARDGYTF.

The chain carries TRBV6-1 and TRBJ2-5, with 12 bases identical to TRBD2. The germline gives CDR1 MNHNS, CDR2 SASEGT. Germline trimming cut 5 bases from V and 5 bases from J; bases unmatched to any gene: 6. This CDR3 is built from 15 residues. The CDR3 loop reads CASSIRLAGAETQYF. CDR3 DNA: TGTGCCAGCAGTATTCGACTAGCGGGAGCTGAGACCCAGTACTTC.

This CDR3 is CASTSLGDTQYF. CDR3 sequence (DNA): TGTGCCAGCACTTCACTCGGAGATACGCAGTATTTT. V gene TRBV2 combines with J gene TRBJ2-3; D unresolved. This CDR3 region has 12 residues. V was clipped by 7 bases and J by 5 bases, with 10 bases between them. Germline CDR1 reads SNHLY; CDR2 reads FYNNEI.

The chain recombines TRBV11-2 with TRBJ1-2; D is perhaps TRBD1 (5 bases). The V gene lost 1 base and the J gene lost 0 bases, with 9 bases spanning the gap. This CDR3 region has 15 residues. Germline-derived CDR1 and CDR2 are SGHAT and FQNNGV. The CDR3 DNA is TGTGCCAGCAGCTTAGCCCCAGGGACTAACTATGGCTACACCTTC. It codes for CASSLAPGTNYGYTF.

The DNA of the CDR3 is TGTGCCAGCAGCTTGGCCGGAGGAGGGGAGCTGTTTTTT. Its protein product is CASSLAGGGELFF. The chain combines TRBV5-4 with TRBJ2-2, with D tentatively TRBD2 (5 bases). CDR1 and CDR2 (germline): SGHNT, YYREEE (reference sequence). This CDR3 contains 13 residues. Trimming cost V 0 bases and J 8 bases, with 8 bases left between them.

This chain links TRBV6-1 with TRBJ2-5, with D tentatively TRBD1 (6 bases). Looked up from germline, CDR1 is MNHNS and CDR2 is SASEGT. CDR3 length: 14 residues. The V end was cut by 5 bases, the J end by 1 base, with 11 bases between. Written as DNA, the CDR3 is TGTGCCAGCAGTCACGGACAGAGCCAAGAGACCCAGTACTTC. Amino acid sequence: CASSHGQSQETQYF.

CDR3 protein: CASNSPGRGGATNEKLFF. The CDR3 DNA follows: TGTGCCAGTAACAGTCCCGGCAGGGGAGGGGCAACTAATGAAAAACTGTTTTTT. The chain combines TRBV19 with TRBJ1-4, with D possibly matching TRBD1 (6 bases). Deletions cut 7 bases from V and 0 bases from J, with 21 bases between. The CDR3 runs to 18 residues. CDR1 LNHDA and CDR2 SQIVND come from the germline V gene (reference sequence). The full variable domain, in which reference TRBV19 and TRBJ1-4 provide the parts outside the CDR3, is DGGITQSPKYLFRKEGQNVTLSCEQNLNHDAMYWYRQDPGQGLRLIYYSQIVNDFQKGDIAEGYSVSREKKESFPLTVTSAQKNPTAFYLCASNSPGRGGATNEKLFFGSGTQLSVL.

V and J are TRBV27 and TRBJ1-5; D unresolved. Germline values: CDR1 MNHEY, CDR2 SMNVEV (reference sequence). Trimming cost V 3 bases and J 4 bases, with 16 bases left between them. The CDR3 is 16 amino acids. CDR3 in DNA: TGTGCCAGCAGTTTCGGGAGGCCCACTCTTAATCAGCCCCAGCATTTT. Translating it yields CASSFGRPTLNQPQHF.

The V gene is TRBV5-4, the J gene TRBJ1-1; tentative D call: TRBD1 (6 bases). The V gene lost 0 bases and the J gene lost 5 bases, with 20 bases spanning the gap. The CDR3 totals 17 residues. Germline assignment: CDR1 SGHNT and CDR2 YYREEE (reference sequence). This CDR3 is CASSLDSLTQGLTEAFF. CDR3 DNA sequence: TGTGCCAGCAGCTTGGACTCACTAACACAGGGTCTGACTGAAGCTTTCTTT.

This chain links TRBV18 with TRBJ2-2, with a tentative D call TRBD1 (6 bases). The CDR3 totals 16 residues. The germline CDR1 and CDR2 sequences are KGHSH and LQKENI. The ends were cut back, 5 bases at V and 2 bases at J, with 15 bases in the middle. CDR3 loop: CASSSTGNPNTGELFF. CDR3 bases: TGTGCCAGCTCATCTACAGGGAATCCTAACACCGGGGAGCTGTTTTTT.

The genes are TRBV5-6 and TRBJ2-5, with D hard to call. This CDR3 region has 16 residues. Germline lookup yields CDR1 SGHDT and CDR2 YYEEEE. The V and J ends lost 1 base and 1 base respectively, with 14 bases between them. As DNA, the CDR3 is TGTGCCAGCAGCTTGTTTAATACACCACTCCAAGAGACCCAGTACTTC. Protein product: CASSLFNTPLQETQYF.

The chain uses TRBV2 and TRBJ2-3, with D unresolved. The germline V and J ends were trimmed by 1 base and 5 bases, with 19 bases remaining between them. This CDR3 has 17 residues. Germline V gene sequence: CDR1 SNHLY, CDR2 FYNNEI. The CDR3 loop is CASSEDGLAGVRDTQYF. The CDR3 nucleotides are TGTGCCAGCAGTGAAGATGGGTTAGCCGGAGTAAGAGATACGCAGTATTTT.

The chain employs TRBV6-1 and TRBJ1-1; 9 positions agree with TRBD1. This CDR3 region has 14 residues. Germline CDR1 is MNHNS and CDR2 is SASEGT. V was pared by 5 bases and J by 7 bases, with 8 bases of the junction left unmatched. CDR3 DNA sequence: TGTGCCAGCAGTTCGACAGGGGGTTTCGGTGAAGCTTTCTTT. Its translation: CASSSTGGFGEAFF.

This clone appeared once. The chain uses TRBV29-1 and TRBJ1-1, with 11 bases identical to TRBD1. The CDR3 is made up of 14 amino acids. Germline trimming cut 3 bases from V and 4 bases from J; bases unmatched to any gene: 4. Per the germline V gene, CDR1 is SQVTM and CDR2 is ANQGSEA. The CDR3 here is CSVDPGTGGTEAFF. DNA of the CDR3: TGCAGCGTTGACCCCGGGACAGGGGGCACTGAAGCTTTCTTT.

The chain has TRBV4-2 and TRBJ2-3, with D unresolved. The germline gives CDR1 LGHNA, CDR2 YNFKEQ. V gave up 1 base and J gave up 6 bases, with 8 bases separating them. CDR3 length: 13 residues. The CDR3 DNA reads TGTGCCAGCAGCCAAGGGCGTGGGGATACGCAGTATTTT. This codes for CASSQGRGDTQYF.

The chain carries TRBV2 and TRBJ2-3; tentative D call: TRBD2 (5 bases). The CDR3 is 16 amino acids. V was pared by 1 base and J by 0 bases, with 11 bases between. Germline assignment: CDR1 SNHLY and CDR2 FYNNEI. The CDR3 loop reads CASSEGVGASTDTQYF. In DNA form, the CDR3 reads TGTGCCAGCAGTGAAGGGGTGGGAGCTAGCACAGATACGCAGTATTTT.

The rearrangement joins TRBV11-2 to TRBJ2-3; 9 nucleotides match TRBD2. There are 14 residues in the CDR3. The germline V gene has CDR1 SGHAT and CDR2 FQNNGV. J lost 4 bases, V lost 9 bases, and 8 bases had no gene match. CDR3 in DNA: TGTGCCAGTTCATCCTTAGCGGGAGCAGATACGCAGTATTTT. The encoded protein is CASSSLAGADTQYF.

The chain links TRBV5-6 to TRBJ2-5, with 10 bases matching TRBD2. V shed 0 bases, J shed 5 bases, and the junction held 4 bases outside the gene matches. This CDR3 is built from 15 residues. Per the germline V gene, CDR1 is SGHDT and CDR2 is YYEEEE. CDR3 sequence (DNA): TGTGCCAGCAGCTTGGCCAGTAGCGGGGGGGAGACCCAGTACTTC. The encoded protein is CASSLASSGGETQYF.

This clone appeared a single time. The rearrangement links TRBV4-1 to TRBJ2-3; D is undetermined. The V end was cut by 1 base, the J end by 0 bases, with 14 bases between. CDR1 and CDR2 (germline): MGHRA, YSYEKL. CDR3 length equals 17 residues. CDR3 region: CASSQVGKAPSTDTQYF. DNA for the CDR3: TGCGCCAGCAGCCAAGTCGGAAAAGCGCCTAGCACAGATACGCAGTATTTT.